This TCR beta chain was identified in a study of cytomegalovirus exposure and HLA in healthy donors. General study findings and limits: As a later analysis revealed, the rate of TCR association differed by HLA locus, with DRB1 most and HLA-C fewest. Relative to equally common others, HLA-associated TCR beta chains showed greater clonal expansion in a later analysis.

The CDR3 has 15 residues. V was clipped by 4 bases and J by 5 bases; unmatched bases: 6. Germline V CDR1 and CDR2: ENHRY, SYGVKD. Primers for the PCR totalled 60 Vbeta and 13 Jbeta. Assay: immunoSEQ multiplex PCR; the TCRdb copy retains only in-frame clones and omits some. Reported are 150,000 to 200,000 clones; the ten largest clones contain about 0.8%. On this clone: Its antigen is still unknown.

The V gene is TRBV10-3, the J gene TRBJ2-2; 8 nucleotides agree with TRBD1. The source material was PBMCs. The receptor was derived from a young woman in good health and CMV-seropositive. In nucleotides, the CDR3 is TGTGCCATCAGTGGTTGGCAGGGGGCAACCGGGGAGCTGTTTTTT. Protein: CAISGWQGATGELFF.